This entry lists 12 T cell receptor beta chains sequenced from one sample in a study of blood T cell repertoires in COVID-19 (dated by TCRdb to between 2020 and 2021). Libraries were constructed by the immunoSEQ multiplex PCR assay. TCRdb holds this immuneACCESS table with in-frame rearrangements only. Some clones are missing; in checked studies, unresolved V genes explain under half, and the rest has no known cause. Recorded for this sample are roughly 500,000 clones; roughly nine tenths of them occurred a single time. Approximately 0.9% of the sample is taken by the ten largest. Sequenced: peripheral blood. These receptors all stem from a man aged 18-30 years with COVID-19, enrolled during active disease.

The V call is TRBV7-7, the J call TRBJ1-2; 7 bases are shared with TRBD1. Per the germline V gene, CDR1 is SSHAT and CDR2 is FNYEAQ (reference sequence). CDR3 length: 18 amino acids. V lost 1 base to trimming and J lost 2 bases; unmatched junction nucleotides: 13. In DNA, the CDR3 is TGTGCCAGCAGCTTAGGCGGAGAACAGGGGAGGAAGAACTATGGCTACACCTTC. Protein product: CASSLGGEQGRKNYGYTF.

This rearrangement joins TRBV5-1 to TRBJ2-1; the match to TRBD2 covers 9 bases. The germline V gene encodes CDR1 SGHRS and CDR2 YFSETQ. The CDR3 is 16 residues long. J gave up 4 bases and V 4 bases, and 9 bases lay outside the gene matches. CDR3 loop: CASSQYSGSRYNEQFF. The CDR3 nucleotides read TGCGCCAGCAGCCAATATAGCGGGAGTAGATACAATGAGCAGTTCTTC.

The chain has TRBV7-8 and TRBJ2-2; 7 bases line up with TRBD2. The germline V gene has CDR1 SGHVS and CDR2 FQNEAQ. With V trimmed by 5 bases and J by 1 base, 7 bases remained unmatched. The CDR3 runs to 16 residues. CDR3 coding DNA: TGTGCCAGCAGCCTCTACGGCGGGGGGAACACCGGGGAGCTGTTTTTT. Its translation: CASSLYGGGNTGELFF. Full variable domain (rest looked up from reference TRBV7-8 and TRBJ2-2): GAGVSQSPRYKVAKRGQDVALRCDPISGHVSLFWYQQALGQGPEFLTYFQNEAQLDKSGLPSDRFFAERPEGSVSTLKIQRTQQEDSAVYLCASSLYGGGNTGELFFGEGSRLTVL.

This chain joins TRBV25-1 and TRBJ2-1; no clear D. Germline CDR1 MGHDK, CDR2 SYGVNS. V lost 5 bases to trimming and J lost 6 bases, with 11 bases between them. CDR3 length: 13 amino acids. The CDR3 is CASSNEDSNEQFF. CDR3 coding DNA: TGTGCCAGCAGTAACGAGGATTCCAATGAGCAGTTCTTC.

The V gene is TRBV6-5, the J gene TRBJ1-4; weak D call: TRBD1 (6 bases). CDR3 length: 15 amino acids. With 4 bases removed from V and 8 bases from J, the gap between germline ends came to 17 bases. Germline V lookup: CDR1 MNHEY, CDR2 SVGAGI. The CDR3 coding sequence is TGTGCCAGCAGTTCAACAGGGAAACCGAGAGAAAAACTGTTTTTT. As protein: CASSSTGKPREKLFF.

The chain uses TRBV5-4 and TRBJ2-7; TRBD2 is a possible D gene (8 bases). This CDR3 is 16 amino acids long. With 4 bases removed from V and 7 bases from J, the gap between germline ends came to 24 bases. The germline V gene has CDR1 SGHNT and CDR2 YYREEE (reference sequence). CDR3 sequence: CASSLSPREGAGEQYF. The CDR3 coding sequence is TGTGCCAGCAGCCTCTCTCCCCGGGAGGGGGCTGGGGAGCAGTACTTC.

The CDR3 bases are TGCGCCAGCAGCAAAACGCAGGGGTTCAACACTGAAGCTTTCTTT. Its translation: CASSKTQGFNTEAFF. The genes are TRBV5-1 and TRBJ1-1; tentatively, D is TRBD1 (6 bases). CDR3 length: 15 amino acids. Trimming left V 4 bases short and J 2 bases short, with 15 bases between. CDR1 and CDR2 from the germline V gene are SGHRS and YFSETQ.

This chain uses TRBV6-1 with TRBJ1-2; weak D call: TRBD1 (5 bases). Germline-derived CDR1 and CDR2 are MNHNS and SASEGT. V dropped 3 bases and J dropped 0 bases, with 11 bases sitting between them. The CDR3 has 15 residues. This CDR3 reads CASSEETATNYGYTF. The CDR3 DNA follows: TGTGCCAGCAGTGAGGAGACAGCCACTAACTATGGCTACACCTTC.

The chain uses TRBV7-8 and TRBJ2-1; possible D gene TRBD2, 6 bases. The germline V and J ends were trimmed by 6 bases and 5 bases, with 17 bases remaining between them. Germline assignment: CDR1 SGHVS and CDR2 FQNEAQ. The CDR3 loop spans 15 amino acids. Written as DNA, the CDR3 is TGTGCCAGCAGTCTAGGACTAACCTTTAACAATGAGCAGTTCTTC. It yields the protein CASSLGLTFNNEQFF. Using reference TRBV7-8 and TRBJ2-1 for the parts outside the CDR3, the full variable domain is GAGVSQSPRYKVAKRGQDVALRCDPISGHVSLFWYQQALGQGPEFLTYFQNEAQLDKSGLPSDRFFAERPEGSVSTLKIQRTQQEDSAVYLCASSLGLTFNNEQFFGPGTRLTVL.

This sequence joins TRBV13 and TRBJ2-3; no definite D call. Deletions cut 3 bases from V and 0 bases from J, with 10 bases between. The CDR3 runs to 15 residues. The germline V gene encodes CDR1 PRHDT and CDR2 FYEKMQ (reference sequence). The CDR3 reads CASSFLDTSTDTQYF. CDR3 DNA: TGTGCCAGCAGCTTCCTTGATACTAGCACAGATACGCAGTATTTT. Combining the CDR3 with reference TRBV13 and TRBJ2-3 gives the whole variable domain AAGVIQSPRHLIKEKRETATLKCYPIPRHDTVYWYQQGPGQDPQFLISFYEKMQSDKGSIPDRFSAQQFSDYHSELNMSSLELGDSALYFCASSFLDTSTDTQYFGPGTRLTVL.

The rearrangement links TRBV7-6 to TRBJ2-1; 8 positions match TRBD2. Trimming took 5 bases from V and 7 from J; bases not matched to a gene: 4. The CDR3 has 13 amino acids. Germline CDR1 and CDR2: SGHVS and FNYEAQ. The CDR3 protein is CASSRSGINEQFF. In DNA, the CDR3 is TGTGCCAGCAGCCGTAGCGGGATAAATGAGCAGTTCTTC.

V is TRBV27 and J is TRBJ2-7; 10 nucleotides agree with TRBD1. This CDR3 spans 15 amino acids. Germline V gene sequence: CDR1 MNHEY, CDR2 SMNVEV (reference sequence). V was clipped by 1 base and J by 3 bases; unmatched bases: 3. CDR3 sequence reads: CASSLYWTGGYEQYF. CDR3 coding DNA: TGTGCCAGCAGTTTATATTGGACAGGGGGCTACGAGCAGTACTTC.